This T cell receptor beta chain is from a study of cytomegalovirus exposure and HLA in healthy donors (dated by TCRdb to about 2017). About the full investigation: According to a later analysis, one platform produced both the 120 validation repertoires and the 670 or so repertoires of the first cohort. The aim of the study was to test whether cataloging public T cell receptors could identify signatures of past pathogen exposure. Besides the first cohort of hundreds of subjects, a separate validation cohort made up of some 110 different subjects was used. To predict cytomegalovirus infection status, the study brought together high-throughput TCR immunosequencing, statistical association of individual TCRs with disease status, and machine learning. Study-wide conclusions, independent of this receptor: In vitro tests confirmed that three of the cytomegalovirus-associated TCR beta chains recognize cytomegalovirus antigens. The study gave a list of about 160 TCR beta chains associated with cytomegalovirus. A later analysis lacked HLA typing for the validation cohort, so it scored co-occurrence in that cohort across all 110 or so repertoires. Most TCR sequences were observed very rarely across donors, whereas some public TCRs were present in many individuals. The classifier was reported to diagnose cytomegalovirus status with high specificity and sensitivity in both the original cohort and the validation cohort. It was suggested by the authors that the approach could potentially be generalized to other disease states and immunological phenotypes. Of the cluster scores, 90% to 95% were above 0 in a later analysis, which found that TCRs clustered in the first cohort also tended to co-occur in the 120 or so validation repertoires.

Per the germline V gene, SGHTA is the CDR1 and FQGTGA is the CDR2. From cysteine to phenylalanine, the CDR3 is 14 amino acids long. The entry retains the CDR3 DNA only, 42 bases that are in frame from base 1. V is trimmed back by 4 bases and J by 8 bases, and the junction contains 1 base that no gene match accounts for. About this clone itself: Its recognized antigen is unknown. Base quality data are lacking; no much larger clone is found one base away. The same CDR3 is also encoded by other DNA sequences in this sample.

The donors were included in the validation cohort of over a hundred subjects, a group kept apart from the roughly 690-subject first cohort. Library prep was done by the immunoSEQ multiplex PCR assay. As for the original processing: To diagnose cytomegalovirus status from the catalog of TCR beta chain sequences, a statistical classification framework was built. TCRdb provides this immuneACCESS table in a form limited to in-frame rearrangements. Some clones are lacking; in checked studies, under half of them reflect an unresolved V gene, and why the rest are absent is not known. From that table come the V and J calls and clone size; the DNA was used to work out D and trimming. The sample data list 150,000 to 200,000 clones, and about 89% of these were observed just once. The ten largest make up roughly 7% of the sample.

The TCR was taken from a young man in good health and CMV-seropositive. Sequenced sample: PBMCs. The V gene is TRBV7-3 and the J gene is TRBJ2-4; the central 14 bases match TRBD2. The base sequence is TGTGCCAGCAGCTCGGGACTAGCGGGGGACATTCAGTACTTC. Translation gives CASSSGLAGDIQYF. Extended through the reference TRBV7-3 and TRBJ2-4 proteins, this CDR3 yields the full variable domain: GAGVSQTPSNKVTEKGKYVELRCDPISGHTALYWYRQSLGQGPEFLIYFQGTGAADDSGLPNDRFFAVRPEGSVSTLKIQRTERGDSAVYLCASSSGLAGDIQYFGAGTRLSVL.